This note documents a single TCR beta chain sequence. This sample was taken from a study of shared clonotypes between healthy human individuals. Profiling relied on immunoSEQ multiplex PCR, and the TCRdb table lists in-frame clones only, not all of them. Here the sample spans 2,500,000 or so clones, 93% being singletons. Germline CDR1 ENHRY, CDR2 SYGVKD. The CDR3 is made up of 15 amino acids. Trimming cost V 5 bases and J 5 bases; bases outside gene matches: 8. This receptor was identified in a man in his late teens or twenties in good health. Some clones in this sample may be carry-over from other donors' samples. The chain employs TRBV10-3 and TRBJ2-7; TRBD2 matches at 11 bases. The sequenced material came from naive CD4+ T cells from PBMCs. Noted subset: CD45RA+ positively selected. CDR3 protein: CAISLLAGDGNEQYF. The CDR3, as DNA: TGTGCCATCAGTTTACTAGCGGGAGATGGGAACGAGCAGTACTTC.